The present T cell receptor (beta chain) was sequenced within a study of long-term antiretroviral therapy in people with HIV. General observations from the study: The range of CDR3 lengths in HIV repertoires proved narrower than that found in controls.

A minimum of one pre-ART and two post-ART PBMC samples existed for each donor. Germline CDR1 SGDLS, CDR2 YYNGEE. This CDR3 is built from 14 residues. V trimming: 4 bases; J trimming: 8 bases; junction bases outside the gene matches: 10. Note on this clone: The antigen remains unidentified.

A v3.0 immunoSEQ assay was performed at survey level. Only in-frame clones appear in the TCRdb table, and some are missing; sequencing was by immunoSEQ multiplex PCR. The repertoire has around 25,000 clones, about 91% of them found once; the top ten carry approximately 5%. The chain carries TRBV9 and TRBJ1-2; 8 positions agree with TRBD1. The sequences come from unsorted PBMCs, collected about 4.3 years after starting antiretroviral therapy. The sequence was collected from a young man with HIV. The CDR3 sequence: CASSTQDGQGGYTF. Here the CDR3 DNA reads TGTGCCAGCAGCACACAAGACGGACAGGGCGGCTACACCTTC.